The source of this T cell receptor beta chain is a study of metastatic and nonmetastatic thyroid tumors (dated by TCRdb to about 2020). In the study overall: The researchers compared repertoires between peripheral blood samples and tumor or nodule tissue samples from patients with malignant or benign thyroid disease. The investigation overall reported the following: In both blood and tumor samples, TCR beta diversity was reported to be significantly higher in malignant tumors than in benign nodules.

Library generation was performed with PCR. For sequencing, an Illumina HiSeq 4000 was employed. The TCR beta-chain CDR3 region of each patient was profiled by high-throughput sequencing. The paper's processing steps were these. CDR3 differences across clinicopathological groups were used to build a classifier for discriminating distant-metastatic papillary thyroid cancer patients. The Shannon index was used to measure repertoire diversity, and the Morisita-Horn index was used to measure how similar tumor and blood repertoires were. The raw public reads went through TCRdb reprocessing: fastp at Q25, MiXCR clone calling, in-frame beta chains kept. In this record, the V and J calls reflect TCRdb's handling and not the investigators' own analysis. The sample data list about 16,000 clones, and 30% to 40% of these were observed just once. Of the sample, 7% to 8.5% is held by the ten largest clones. From the cysteine up to the phenylalanine, the CDR3 has a length of 15 residues. Only the CDR3 part of the read is kept: 45 bases, read in frame from the first base. Via the germline V gene (reference sequence), CDR1 is LNHDA and CDR2 SQIVND. A distance of 17 bases separates the germline ends of V and J, which lose 6 bases and 6 bases respectively.

No patient had received any treatment before thyroid surgery. The study retrospectively analysed patient clinical samples collected from the early 2010s to the late 2010s using T-cell receptor beta sequencing. Concerning this clone: Its target antigen remains unknown. No base qualities exist here, and no much larger clone lies one base off it.

The sample was tumor tissue. Rearrangement joined TRBV19 to TRBJ1-4; confidence is insufficient to name the D gene. The sequence was collected from a female donor with papillary thyroid cancer or a benign thyroid nodule (not recorded which). Some clones in this sample may be carry-over from other donors' samples. The DNA sequence follows: TGTGCCAGTAGCACCCCGTGGCCTTCCTATGAAAAACTGTTTTTT. Its protein product is CASSTPWPSYEKLFF.